Presented here are 9 T cell receptor beta chains from one specimen sequenced in a study of CD8+ T cells in alopecia areata. Sorting used CD4, CD8alpha, NKG2D, NKG2ACE and other markers on pooled cutaneous lymph node cells. As the sequencing template, cDNA was produced by extracting RNA and reverse transcribing it. The protocol was immunoSEQ multiplex PCR, while the TCRdb copy is restricted to in-frame clones and leaves out a portion. The profile covers about 270,000 clones, none occurring a single time. What was sequenced was CD4+ T cells sorted from a lymph node. These receptors originate from a C3H/HeJ mouse with alopecia areata. The mouse strain carries the MHC haplotype H2-k.

This clone was counted a few times. Genes and germline are mouse. The read comes to an end 4 residues before the CDR3 does, leaving the germline J gene to fill in the end. The genes are TRBV5 and TRBJ2-3; 8 bases agree with TRBD2. Germline lookup yields CDR1 LGHNA and CDR2 YNLKQL (reference sequence). CDR3 length: 15 residues. The CDR3 spells CASSQDWGEGETLYF. The DNA read from the CDR3 is TGTGCCAGCAGCCAAGACTGGGGGGAAGGAGAA.

As concerns this clone: Gene names and germline match the mouse. Coverage ceases 4 residues before the CDR3 finishes, and the germline J gene fills in the end. The rearrangement joins TRBV31 to TRBJ2-1, with D possibly being TRBD1 (7 bases). The CDR3 covers 13 residues. Germline V CDR1 and CDR2: GKSSPN, SITVG. The sequenced part of the CDR3 DNA is TGTGCCTGGAGTGAGGGGGCTAACGCT. Translation: CAWSEGANA. The full-length CDR3 reads as CAWSEGANAEQFF.

Regarding this clone: A much larger clone lies a single base off, so this may be a read error. The gene symbols are mouse symbols. The DNA ends 4 residues before the CDR3 does, and the rest of the CDR3 is filled in from the germline J gene. Other DNA sequences in the same sample also yield this CDR3. The chain couples TRBV13-3 to TRBJ2-1; tentatively, D is TRBD1 (5 bases). The CDR3 covers 12 residues. Per germline, CDR1 NNHDY and CDR2 SYVADS. V shed 5 bases and J shed 4 bases, with 7 bases lying between them. The part of the CDR3 DNA that was read is TGTGCCAGCAGGGACATTTATGCT. This sequence encodes CASRDIYA. The full CDR3 protein is CASRDIYAEQFF.

This clone appeared a few times. Mouse names are used for the genes. Coverage ceases 4 residues before the CDR3 finishes, and the germline J gene fills in the end. The rearrangement uses TRBV1 and TRBJ2-2, with 9 bases that match TRBD1. V shed 6 bases, J shed 2 bases, and the junction held 4 bases outside the gene matches. CDR1 and CDR2 (germline): NSQYPW, LRSPGD (reference sequence). This CDR3 has 15 residues. The CDR3 is CTCRGDRDNTGQLYF. The sequenced part of the CDR3 DNA is TGCACCTGCAGGGGGGACAGGGACAACACCGGG.

As to this clone: Gene and germline names: mouse. The CDR3 end falls 4 residues outside the read, so it is completed with the germline J gene. This same CDR3 is encoded by further DNA sequences in the sample. The gene calls are TRBV1 and TRBJ2-7, with 10 bases fitting TRBD2. Germline V CDR1 and CDR2: NSQYPW, LRSPGD (reference sequence). This CDR3 has 15 residues. Partial CDR3 DNA: TGCACCTGCAGTGCAGATCCGGGACTGGGGTAT. Its translation: CTCSADPGLGY. The full CDR3 protein reads CTCSADPGLGYEQYF.

This clone was found many times. Mouse gene names apply. The sequenced part of the CDR3 DNA is TGCACCTGCAGTCACTCCTAT. This gives the protein CTCSHSY. The full-length CDR3 reads as CTCSHSYEQYF. The chain uses TRBV1 and TRBJ2-7; D is ambiguous. Sequencing ends 4 residues short of the CDR3 end; the germline J gene provides the rest. The CDR3 extends over 11 amino acids. CDR1 and CDR2 from the germline V gene are NSQYPW and LRSPGD (reference sequence). Between the trimmed V and J ends, which lost 5 bases and 0 bases, there was a span of 2 bases.

This clone has just a few counts. Mouse names are used for the genes. From the germline J gene comes the end of the CDR3, since the read stops 4 residues before it. The J gene is TRBJ2-1, the V gene TRBV19; the match to TRBD1 covers 7 bases. CDR3 length: 15 residues. The J segment lost 4 bases and the V segment lost 1 base, leaving 5 bases of the junction unmatched. The germline CDR1 and CDR2 sequences are FNHDT and SITEND (reference sequence). CDR3 bases read: TGTGCCAGCAGTATACAGGGGGACAAATATGCT. It is translated as CASSIQGDKYA. From start to end, the CDR3 is CASSIQGDKYAEQFF. Looking up the rest from reference TRBV19 and TRBJ2-1 gives the full variable domain: GGIITQTPKFLIGQEGQKLTLKCQQNFNHDTMYWYRQDSGKGLRLIYYSITENDLQKGDLSEGYDASREKKSSFSLTVTSAQKNEMAVFLCASSIQGDKYAEQFFGPGTRLTVL.

The table lists this clone with a few counts. Gene names follow the mouse nomenclature. The CDR3 extends 4 residues past the end of the read, so its final part is completed from the germline J gene. The chain combines TRBV19 with TRBJ2-5; D is unclear. Germline lookup yields CDR1 FNHDT and CDR2 SITEND (reference sequence). The CDR3 spans 13 residues. Trimming stripped 5 bases from V and 2 bases from J, with 9 bases between. The CDR3 DNA, read in part, is TGTGCCAGCAGGACAAAATTCCAAGAC. This translates into CASRTKFQD. The CDR3 in full is CASRTKFQDTQYF.

This clone was detected only a few times. Gene and germline names: mouse. The read falls 4 residues short of the CDR3 end, and the missing part is taken from the germline J gene. The chain links TRBV13-1 to TRBJ1-1; D might be TRBD1 (6 bases). In germline, CDR1 is NSHNY, CDR2 SYGAGN. The V gene lost 6 bases and the J gene lost 0 bases, with 9 bases spanning the gap. This CDR3 contains 13 residues. The chain's CDR3 is CASTDRTNTEVFF. The CDR3 bases that were read are TGTGCCAGCACCGACAGGACAAACACA.